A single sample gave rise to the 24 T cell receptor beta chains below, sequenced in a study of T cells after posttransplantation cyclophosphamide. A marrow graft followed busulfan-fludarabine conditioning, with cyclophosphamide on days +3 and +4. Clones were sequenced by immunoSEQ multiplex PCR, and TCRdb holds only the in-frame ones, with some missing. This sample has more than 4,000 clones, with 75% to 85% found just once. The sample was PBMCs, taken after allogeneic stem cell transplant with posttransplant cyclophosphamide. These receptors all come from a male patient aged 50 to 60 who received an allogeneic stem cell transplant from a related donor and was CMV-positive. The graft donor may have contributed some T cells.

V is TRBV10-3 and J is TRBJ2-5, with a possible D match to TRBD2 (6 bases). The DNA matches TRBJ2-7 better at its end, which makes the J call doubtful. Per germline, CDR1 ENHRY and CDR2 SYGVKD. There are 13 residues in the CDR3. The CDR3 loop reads CAIKAGNTYEQYF. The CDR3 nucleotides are TGTGCCATCAAGGCGGGAAACACCTACGAGCAGTACTTC.

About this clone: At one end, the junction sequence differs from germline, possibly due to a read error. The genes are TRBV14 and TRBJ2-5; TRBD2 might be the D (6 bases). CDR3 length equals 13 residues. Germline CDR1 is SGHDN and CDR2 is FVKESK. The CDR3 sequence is CASSRSGQGTQYF. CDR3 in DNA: TGTGCCAGCAGCCGTAGCGGCCAAGGGACCCAGTACTTC. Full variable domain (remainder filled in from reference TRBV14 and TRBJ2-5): EAGVTQFPSHSVIEKGQTVTLRCDPISGHDNLYWYRRVMGKEIKFLLHFVKESKQDESGMPNNRFLAERTGGTYSTLKVQPAELEDSGVYFCASSRSGQGTQYFGPGTRLLVL.

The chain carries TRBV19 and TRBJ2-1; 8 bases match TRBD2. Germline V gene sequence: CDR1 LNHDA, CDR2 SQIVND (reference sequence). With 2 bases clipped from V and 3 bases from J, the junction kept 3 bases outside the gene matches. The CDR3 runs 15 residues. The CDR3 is CASSISSGVYNEQFF. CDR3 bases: TGTGCCAGTAGTATAAGTAGCGGGGTCTACAATGAGCAGTTCTTC.

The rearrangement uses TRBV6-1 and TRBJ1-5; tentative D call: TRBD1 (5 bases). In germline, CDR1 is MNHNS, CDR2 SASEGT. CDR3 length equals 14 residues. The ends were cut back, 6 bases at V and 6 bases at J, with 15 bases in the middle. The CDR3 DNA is TGTGCCAGCAGCTTGATGGGGGAGGGTCAGCCCCAGCATTTT. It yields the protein CASSLMGEGQPQHF.

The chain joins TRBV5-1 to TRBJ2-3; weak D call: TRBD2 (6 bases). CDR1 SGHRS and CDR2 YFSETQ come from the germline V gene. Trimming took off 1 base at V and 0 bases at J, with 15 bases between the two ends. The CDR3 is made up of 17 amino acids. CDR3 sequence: CASSLYLGLRSTDTQYF. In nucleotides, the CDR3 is TGCGCCAGCAGCTTGTATCTGGGACTCAGAAGCACAGATACGCAGTATTTT.

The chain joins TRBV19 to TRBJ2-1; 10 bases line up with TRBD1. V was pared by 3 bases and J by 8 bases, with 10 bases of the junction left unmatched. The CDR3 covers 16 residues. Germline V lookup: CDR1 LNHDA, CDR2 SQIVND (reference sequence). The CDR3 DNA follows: TGTGCCAGTAGTATCCGGACAGGGGGGATTATCGATGAGCAGTTCTTC. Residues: CASSIRTGGIIDEQFF.

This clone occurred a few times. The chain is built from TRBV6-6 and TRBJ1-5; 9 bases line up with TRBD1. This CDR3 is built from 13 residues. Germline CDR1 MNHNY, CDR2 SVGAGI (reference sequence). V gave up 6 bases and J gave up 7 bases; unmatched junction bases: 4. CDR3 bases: TGTGCCAGCAGCCAGACAGGGGGACAGCCCCAGCATTTT. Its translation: CASSQTGGQPQHF.

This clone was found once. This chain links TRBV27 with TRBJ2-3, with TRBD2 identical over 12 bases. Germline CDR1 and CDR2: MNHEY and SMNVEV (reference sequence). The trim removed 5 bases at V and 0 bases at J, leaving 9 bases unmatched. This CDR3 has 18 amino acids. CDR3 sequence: CASSAPQGLAGSTDTQYF. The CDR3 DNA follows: TGTGCCAGCAGTGCCCCGCAGGGACTAGCGGGTAGCACAGATACGCAGTATTTT.

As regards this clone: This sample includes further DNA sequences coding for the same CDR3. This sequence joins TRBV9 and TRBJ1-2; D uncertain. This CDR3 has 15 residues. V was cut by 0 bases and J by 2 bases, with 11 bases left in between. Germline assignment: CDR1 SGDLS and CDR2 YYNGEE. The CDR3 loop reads CASSVGRSKNYGYTF. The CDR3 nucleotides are TGTGCCAGCAGCGTAGGGCGGAGCAAGAACTATGGCTACACCTTC.

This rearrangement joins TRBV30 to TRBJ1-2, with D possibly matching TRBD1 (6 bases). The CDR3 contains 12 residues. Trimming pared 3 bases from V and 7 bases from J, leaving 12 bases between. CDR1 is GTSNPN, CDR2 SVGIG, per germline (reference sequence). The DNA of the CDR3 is TGTGCCTGGAGCAGACAGGTATCTGGCTACACCTTC. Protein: CAWSRQVSGYTF.

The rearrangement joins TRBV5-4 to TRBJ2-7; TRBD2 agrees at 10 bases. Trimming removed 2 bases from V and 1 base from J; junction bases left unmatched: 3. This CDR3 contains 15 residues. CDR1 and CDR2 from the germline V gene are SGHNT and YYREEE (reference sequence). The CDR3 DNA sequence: TGTGCCAGCAGCTTAGGACTAGCGGAATCCTACGAGCAGTACTTC. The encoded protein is CASSLGLAESYEQYF.

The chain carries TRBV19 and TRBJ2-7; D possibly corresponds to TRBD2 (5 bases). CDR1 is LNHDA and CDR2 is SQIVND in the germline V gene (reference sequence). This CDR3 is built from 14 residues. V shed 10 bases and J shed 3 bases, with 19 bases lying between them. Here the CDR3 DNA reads TGTGCCACCTCAGTGGCGGGCACCCTCTACGAGCAGTACTTC. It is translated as CATSVAGTLYEQYF.

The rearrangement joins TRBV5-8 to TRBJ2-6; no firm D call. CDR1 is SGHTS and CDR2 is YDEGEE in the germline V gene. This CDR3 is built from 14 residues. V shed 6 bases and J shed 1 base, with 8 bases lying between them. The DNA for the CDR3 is TGTGCCAGCATAACTCGTTCTGGGGCCAACGTCCTGACTTTC. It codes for CASITRSGANVLTF. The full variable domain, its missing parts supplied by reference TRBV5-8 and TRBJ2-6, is EAGVTQSPTHLIKTRGQQATLRCSPISGHTSVYWYQQALGLGLQFLLWYDEGEERNRGNFPPRFSGRQFPNYSSELNVNALELEDSALYLCASITRSGANVLTFGAGSRLTVL.

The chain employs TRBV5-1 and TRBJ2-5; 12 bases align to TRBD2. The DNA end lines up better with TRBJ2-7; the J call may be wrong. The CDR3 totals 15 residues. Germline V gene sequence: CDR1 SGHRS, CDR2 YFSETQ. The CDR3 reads CASSLRTSGTYEQYF. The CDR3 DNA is TGCGCCAGCAGCTTGAGGACTAGCGGGACCTACGAGCAGTACTTC.

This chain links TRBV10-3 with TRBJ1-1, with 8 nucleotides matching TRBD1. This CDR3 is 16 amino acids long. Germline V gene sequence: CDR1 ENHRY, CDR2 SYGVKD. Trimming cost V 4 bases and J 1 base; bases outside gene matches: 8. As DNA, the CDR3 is TGTGCCATCAGTGGGATACAGGGGGGAGAGAACACTGAAGCTTTCTTT. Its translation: CAISGIQGGENTEAFF.

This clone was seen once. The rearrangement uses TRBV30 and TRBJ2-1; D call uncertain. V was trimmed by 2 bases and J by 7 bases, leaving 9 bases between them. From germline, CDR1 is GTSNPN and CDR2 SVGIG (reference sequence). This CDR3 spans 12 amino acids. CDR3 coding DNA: TGTGCCTGGAGTAGGCAGGTGAATGAGCAGTTCTTC. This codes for CAWSRQVNEQFF.

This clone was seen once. For the CDR3, the DNA is TGCGCCAGCAGCTTGGTCAGGACTAGCGGGAGGGACAACACCGGGGAGCTGTTTTTT. This sequence encodes CASSLVRTSGRDNTGELFF. The gene calls are TRBV5-1 and TRBJ2-2, with TRBD2 matching 15 bases. This CDR3 contains 19 residues. Losses at the gene ends were 0 bases for V and 2 bases for J; bases not matched to a gene: 5. Germline V CDR1 and CDR2: SGHRS, YFSETQ.

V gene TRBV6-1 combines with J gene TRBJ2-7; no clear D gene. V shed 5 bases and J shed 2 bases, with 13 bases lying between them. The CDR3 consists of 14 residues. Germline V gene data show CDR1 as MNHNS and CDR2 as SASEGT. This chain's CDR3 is CASSWASLPYEQYF. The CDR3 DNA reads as TGTGCCAGCAGTTGGGCCAGTTTACCCTACGAGCAGTACTTC.

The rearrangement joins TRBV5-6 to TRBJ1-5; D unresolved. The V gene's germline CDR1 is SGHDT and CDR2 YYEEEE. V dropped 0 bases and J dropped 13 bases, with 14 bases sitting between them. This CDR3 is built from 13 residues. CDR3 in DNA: TGTGCCAGCAGCTTGGTTCTGTCCCAGACACAGCATTTT. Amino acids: CASSLVLSQTQHF.

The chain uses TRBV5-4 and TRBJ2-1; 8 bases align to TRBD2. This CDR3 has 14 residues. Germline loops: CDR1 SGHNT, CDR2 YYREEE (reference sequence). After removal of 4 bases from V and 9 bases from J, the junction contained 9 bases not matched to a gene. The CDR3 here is CASSPVAGIGEQFF. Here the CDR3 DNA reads TGTGCCAGCAGCCCAGTAGCGGGAATAGGTGAGCAGTTCTTC.

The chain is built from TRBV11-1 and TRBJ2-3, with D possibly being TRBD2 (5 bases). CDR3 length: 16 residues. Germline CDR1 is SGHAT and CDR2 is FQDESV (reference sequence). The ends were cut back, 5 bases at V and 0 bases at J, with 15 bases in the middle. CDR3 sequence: CASSRGLLISTDTQYF. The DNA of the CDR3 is TGTGCCAGCAGCCGTGGACTTTTAATAAGCACAGATACGCAGTATTTT.

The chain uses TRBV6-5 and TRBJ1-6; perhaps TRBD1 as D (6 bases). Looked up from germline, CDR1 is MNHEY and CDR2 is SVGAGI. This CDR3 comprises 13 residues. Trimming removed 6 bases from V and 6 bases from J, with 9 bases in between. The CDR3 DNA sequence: TGTGCCAGCAGGCAGGGGACTAATTCACCCCTCCACTTT. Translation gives CASRQGTNSPLHF.

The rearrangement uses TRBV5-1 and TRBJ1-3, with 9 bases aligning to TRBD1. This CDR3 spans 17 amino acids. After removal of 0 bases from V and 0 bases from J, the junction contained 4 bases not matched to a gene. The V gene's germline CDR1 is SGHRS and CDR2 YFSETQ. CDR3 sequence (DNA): TGCGCCAGCAGCTTGGGGACAGGGGCAAGCTCTGGAAACACCATATATTTT. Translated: CASSLGTGASSGNTIYF.

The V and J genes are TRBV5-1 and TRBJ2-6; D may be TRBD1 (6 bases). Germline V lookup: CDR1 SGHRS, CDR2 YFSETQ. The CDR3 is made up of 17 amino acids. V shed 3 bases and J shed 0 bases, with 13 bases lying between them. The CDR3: CASSSGARGSGANVLTF. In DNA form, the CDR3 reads TGCGCCAGCAGCTCAGGGGCAAGAGGCTCTGGGGCCAACGTCCTGACTTTC. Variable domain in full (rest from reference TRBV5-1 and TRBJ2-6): KAGVTQTPRYLIKTRGQQVTLSCSPISGHRSVSWYQQTPGQGLQFLFEYFSETQRNKGNFPGRFSGRQFSNSRSEMNVSTLELGDSALYLCASSSGARGSGANVLTFGAGSRLTVL.